The 6 T cell receptor beta chains given below trace back to one sample, sequenced in a study of spatial heterogeneity in lung cancer. Indicated time point: sample taken at primary tumor resection. A single record per CDR3 protein comes from TCRdb applying MiXCR to the 5' RACE reads. The profile shows 60,000 to 90,000 distinct CDR3 sequences, 7% to 9% of them singletons. Here the sequenced sample was PBMCs, taken at surgery. The receptors here all came from a male donor with early-stage non-small cell lung cancer.

This clonotype was seen repeatedly, ten times or more. CDR3 sequence: CASSPYGGSLNTEAFF. CDR3 coding DNA: TGTGCCAGCAGCCCTTATGGGGGGTCCCTGAACACTGAAGCTTTCTTT. V is TRBV27 and J is TRBJ1-1; tentatively, D is TRBD1 (5 bases). This CDR3 is 16 amino acids long. The germline V gene has CDR1 MNHEY and CDR2 SMNVEV (reference sequence). The ends were cut back, 6 bases at V and 0 bases at J, with 17 bases in the middle.

This clonotype was detected many times. The rearrangement joins TRBV30 to TRBJ1-5; no clear D. Trimming left V 1 base short and J 4 bases short, with 8 bases between. This CDR3 spans 13 amino acids. The germline CDR1 and CDR2 sequences are GTSNPN and SVGIG (reference sequence). The CDR3 DNA is TGTGCCTGGAGTGACGGGGAGAATCAGCCCCAGCATTTT. Amino acids: CAWSDGENQPQHF.

The chain uses TRBV7-9 and TRBJ1-2, with unresolved D. V lost 5 bases and J 4 bases, leaving 20 bases between the germline ends. The CDR3 length is 16 residues. CDR1 is SEHNR, CDR2 FQNEAQ, per germline (reference sequence). The CDR3, as DNA: TGTGCCAGCAGCCTGATTCGGACGGAGAGTGGCTATGGCTACACCTTC. As protein: CASSLIRTESGYGYTF.

This clonotype showed up just a few times. V gene TRBV29-1 combines with J gene TRBJ2-1; the D gene is possibly TRBD2 (6 bases). V lost 7 bases, J lost 0 bases, and 16 bases lay in between. The CDR3 totals 15 residues. Germline loops: CDR1 SQVTM, CDR2 ANQGSEA. Written as DNA, the CDR3 is TGCAGCGGAAACCGGGACGGGAGCTCCTACAATGAGCAGTTCTTC. It encodes CSGNRDGSSYNEQFF.

This clonotype was counted many times. V usage is TRBV5-4 and J usage is TRBJ2-1; tentative D call: TRBD2 (6 bases). The ends were cut back, 5 bases at V and 6 bases at J, with 18 bases in the middle. Germline V gene lookup returns CDR1 SGHNT and CDR2 YYREEE (reference sequence). The CDR3 contains 15 residues. The CDR3 loop reads CASRLDTAGLNEQFF. DNA for the CDR3: TGTGCCAGCAGACTTGACACGGCGGGGCTCAATGAGCAGTTCTTC.

The chain uses TRBV9 and TRBJ1-1; no definite D call. The CDR3 is made up of 15 amino acids. Trimming took off 1 base at V and 3 bases at J, with 13 bases between the two ends. CDR1 is SGDLS, CDR2 YYNGEE, per germline. In DNA, the CDR3 is TGTGCCAGCAGCGTAAGGGAGAACCCCTACACTGAAGCTTTCTTT. Translated, it gives CASSVRENPYTEAFF.